This T cell receptor beta chain originates from a study of beta chain features in type 1 diabetes. Trimming pared 2 bases from V and 3 bases from J, leaving 13 bases between. This CDR3 contains 15 residues. Germline CDR1 and CDR2: MNHNS and SASEGT. The investigators reverse transcribed all of the isolated RNA, so they sequenced expressed TCRB transcripts. TCRdb's table, derived via immunoSEQ multiplex PCR, lists solely in-frame clones and lacks some. The table records around 150,000 clones, about a tenth of them present only once. This clone occurred a few times. What it binds is unknown. Findings and caveats of the study: TCRB CDR3 length was moderately but significantly reduced in all four CD4+ subsets of Type 1 diabetes patients.

What was sequenced was central memory CD4+ T cells from blood. The TCR was taken from a man aged 25 to 40 with type 1 diabetes. This chain joins TRBV6-1 and TRBJ1-2; D may be TRBD1 (6 bases). CDR3 region: CASSENSGVHYGYTF. CDR3 DNA: TGTGCCAGCAGTGAAAATTCAGGGGTCCACTATGGCTACACCTTC.